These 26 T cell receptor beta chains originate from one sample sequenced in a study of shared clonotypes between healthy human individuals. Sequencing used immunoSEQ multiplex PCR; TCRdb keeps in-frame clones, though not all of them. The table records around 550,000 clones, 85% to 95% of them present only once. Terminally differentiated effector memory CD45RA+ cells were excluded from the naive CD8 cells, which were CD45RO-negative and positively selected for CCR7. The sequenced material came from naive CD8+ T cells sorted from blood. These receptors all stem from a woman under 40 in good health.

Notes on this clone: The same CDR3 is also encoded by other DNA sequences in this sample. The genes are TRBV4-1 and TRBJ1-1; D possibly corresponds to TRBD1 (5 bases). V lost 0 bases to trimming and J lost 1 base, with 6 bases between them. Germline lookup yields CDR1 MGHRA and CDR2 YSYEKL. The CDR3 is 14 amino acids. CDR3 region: CASSQEGGNTEAFF. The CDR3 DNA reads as TGCGCCAGCAGCCAAGAGGGGGGGAACACTGAAGCTTTCTTT.

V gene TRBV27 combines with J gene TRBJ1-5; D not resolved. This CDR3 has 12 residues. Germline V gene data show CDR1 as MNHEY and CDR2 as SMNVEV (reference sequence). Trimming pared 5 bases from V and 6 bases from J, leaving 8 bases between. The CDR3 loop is CASSIKGQPQHF. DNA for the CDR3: TGTGCCAGCAGTATAAAGGGTCAGCCCCAGCATTTT.

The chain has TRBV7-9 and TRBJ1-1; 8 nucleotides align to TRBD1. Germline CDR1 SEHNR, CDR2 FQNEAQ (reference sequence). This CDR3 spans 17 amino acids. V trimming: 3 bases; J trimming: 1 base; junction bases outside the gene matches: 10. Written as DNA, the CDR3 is TGTGCCAGCAGCTTTAGAGGACAGGGTCCTCGGAACACTGAAGCTTTCTTT. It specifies CASSFRGQGPRNTEAFF.

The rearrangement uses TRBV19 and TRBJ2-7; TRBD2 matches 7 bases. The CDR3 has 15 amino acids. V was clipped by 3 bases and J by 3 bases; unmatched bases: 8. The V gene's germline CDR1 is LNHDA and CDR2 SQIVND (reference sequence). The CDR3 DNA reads TGTGCCAGTAGTATGGGAGCGGGATCAATCTACGAGCAGTACTTC. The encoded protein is CASSMGAGSIYEQYF.

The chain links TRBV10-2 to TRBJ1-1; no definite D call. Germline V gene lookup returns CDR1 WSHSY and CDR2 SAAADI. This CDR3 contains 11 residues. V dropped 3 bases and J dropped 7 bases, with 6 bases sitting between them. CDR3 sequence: CASSDDGEAFF. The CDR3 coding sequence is TGCGCCAGCAGTGACGACGGTGAAGCTTTCTTT.

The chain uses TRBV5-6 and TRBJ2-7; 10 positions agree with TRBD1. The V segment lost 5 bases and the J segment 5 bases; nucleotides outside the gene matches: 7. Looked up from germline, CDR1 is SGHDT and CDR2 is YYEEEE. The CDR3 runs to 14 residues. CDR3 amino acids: CASSHGTGVHEQYF. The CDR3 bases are TGTGCCAGCAGTCACGGGACAGGGGTCCACGAGCAGTACTTC.

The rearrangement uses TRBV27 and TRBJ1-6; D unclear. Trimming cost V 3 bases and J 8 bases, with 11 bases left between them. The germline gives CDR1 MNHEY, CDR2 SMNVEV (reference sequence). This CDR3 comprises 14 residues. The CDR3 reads CASSFGGLDSPLHF. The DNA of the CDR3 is TGTGCCAGCAGTTTTGGAGGGCTCGATTCACCCCTCCACTTT.

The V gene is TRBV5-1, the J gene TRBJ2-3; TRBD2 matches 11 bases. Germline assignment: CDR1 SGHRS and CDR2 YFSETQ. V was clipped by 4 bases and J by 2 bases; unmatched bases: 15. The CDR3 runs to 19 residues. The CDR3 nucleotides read TGCGCCAGCAGCCTTAGCGGGAGGGCCAATCACCCGATCACAGATACGCAGTATTTT. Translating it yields CASSLSGRANHPITDTQYF.

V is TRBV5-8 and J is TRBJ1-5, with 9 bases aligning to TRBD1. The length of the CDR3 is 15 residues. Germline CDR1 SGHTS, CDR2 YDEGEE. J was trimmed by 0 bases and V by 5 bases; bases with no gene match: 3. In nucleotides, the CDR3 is TGTGCCAGCAGGCGGACAGGGGATAGCAATCAGCCCCAGCATTTT. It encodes CASRRTGDSNQPQHF.

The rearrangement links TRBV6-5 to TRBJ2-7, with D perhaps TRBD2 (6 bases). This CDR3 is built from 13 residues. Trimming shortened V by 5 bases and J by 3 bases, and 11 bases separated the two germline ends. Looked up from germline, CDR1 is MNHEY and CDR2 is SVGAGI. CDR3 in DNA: TGTGCCAGCAGTCCCTCGGGAGTCTACGAGCAGTACTTC. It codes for CASSPSGVYEQYF.

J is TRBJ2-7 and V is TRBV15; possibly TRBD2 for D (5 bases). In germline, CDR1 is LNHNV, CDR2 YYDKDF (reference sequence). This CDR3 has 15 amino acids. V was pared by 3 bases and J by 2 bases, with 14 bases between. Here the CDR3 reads CATSSLDGKPYEQYF. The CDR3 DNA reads TGTGCCACCAGCAGCCTGGACGGGAAACCCTACGAGCAGTACTTC.

DNA of the CDR3: TGTGCCAGCAGCCAATCTGGGCAGGGGAATGAAAAACTGTTTTTT. This gives the protein CASSQSGQGNEKLFF. The J gene is TRBJ1-4, the V gene TRBV16; maybe TRBD1 (6 bases). CDR1 and CDR2 from the germline V gene are KGHSY and FQNENV. V lost 0 bases and J 5 bases, leaving 10 bases between the germline ends. This CDR3 has 15 residues.

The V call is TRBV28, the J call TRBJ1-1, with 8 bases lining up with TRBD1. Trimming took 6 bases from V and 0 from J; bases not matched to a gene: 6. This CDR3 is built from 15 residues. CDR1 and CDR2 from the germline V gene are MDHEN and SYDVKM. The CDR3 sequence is CASSATQGVNTEAFF. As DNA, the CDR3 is TGTGCCAGCAGCGCCACACAGGGGGTGAACACTGAAGCTTTCTTT.

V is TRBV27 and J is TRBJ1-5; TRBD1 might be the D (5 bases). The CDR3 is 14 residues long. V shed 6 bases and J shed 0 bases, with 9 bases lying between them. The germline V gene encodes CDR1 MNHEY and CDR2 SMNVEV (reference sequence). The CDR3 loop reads CASSYRYSNQPQHF. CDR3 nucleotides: TGTGCCAGCAGCTACAGGTATAGCAATCAGCCCCAGCATTTT.

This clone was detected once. CDR3 DNA: TGTGCCAGCAGGGCCCTCTGGGCCAACGTCCTGACTTTC. Translated, it gives CASRALWANVLTF. V gene TRBV21-1 combines with J gene TRBJ2-6; TRBD1 reflects the table's D call only, with no check against the DNA. TRBV21-1 is a pseudogene segment. The CDR3 loop spans 13 amino acids.

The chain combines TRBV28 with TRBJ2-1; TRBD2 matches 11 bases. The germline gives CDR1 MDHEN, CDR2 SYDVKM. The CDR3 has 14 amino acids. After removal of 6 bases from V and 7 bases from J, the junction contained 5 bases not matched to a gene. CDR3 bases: TGTGCCAGCAGGAGGGTAGCGGGAGGGAATGAGCAGTTCTTC. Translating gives CASRRVAGGNEQFF. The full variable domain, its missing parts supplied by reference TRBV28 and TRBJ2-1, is DVKVTQSSRYLVKRTGEKVFLECVQDMDHENMFWYRQDPGLGLRLIYFSYDVKMKEKGDIPEGYSVSREKKERFSLILESASTNQTSMYLCASRRVAGGNEQFFGPGTRLTVL.

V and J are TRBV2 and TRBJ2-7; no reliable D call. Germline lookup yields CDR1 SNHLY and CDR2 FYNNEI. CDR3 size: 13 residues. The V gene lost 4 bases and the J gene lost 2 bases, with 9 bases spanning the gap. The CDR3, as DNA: TGTGCCAGCAGTGTCGGGTCTACCTACGAGCAGTACTTC. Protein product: CASSVGSTYEQYF.

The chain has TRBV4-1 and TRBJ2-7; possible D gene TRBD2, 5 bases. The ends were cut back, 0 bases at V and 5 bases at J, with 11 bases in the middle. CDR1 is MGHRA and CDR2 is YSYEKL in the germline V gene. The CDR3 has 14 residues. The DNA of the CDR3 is TGCGCCAGCAGCCAAGACCCCCGGGGAAACGAGCAGTACTTC. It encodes CASSQDPRGNEQYF.

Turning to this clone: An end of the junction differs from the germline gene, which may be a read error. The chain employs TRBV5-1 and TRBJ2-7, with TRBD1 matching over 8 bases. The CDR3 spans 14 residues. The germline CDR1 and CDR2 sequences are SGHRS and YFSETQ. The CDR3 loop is CASRLDRDIDEQYF. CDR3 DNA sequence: TGCGCCAGCAGGTTGGACAGGGATATAGACGAGCAGTACTTC.

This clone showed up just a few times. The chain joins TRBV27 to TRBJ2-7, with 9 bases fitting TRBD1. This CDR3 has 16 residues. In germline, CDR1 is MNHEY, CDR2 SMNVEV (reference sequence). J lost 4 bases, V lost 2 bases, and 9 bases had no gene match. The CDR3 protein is CASSLGPGQGSYEQYF. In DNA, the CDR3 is TGTGCCAGCAGTTTAGGGCCGGGACAGGGTTCTTACGAGCAGTACTTC.

CDR3 sequence: CASSQVGTGHYGYTF. For the CDR3, the DNA is TGCGCCAGCAGCCAGGTCGGTACAGGGCACTATGGCTACACCTTC. The V and J genes are TRBV4-1 and TRBJ1-2; maybe TRBD1 (6 bases). The V and J ends lost 3 bases and 3 bases respectively, with 14 bases between them. Germline loops: CDR1 MGHRA, CDR2 YSYEKL. The CDR3 contains 15 residues.

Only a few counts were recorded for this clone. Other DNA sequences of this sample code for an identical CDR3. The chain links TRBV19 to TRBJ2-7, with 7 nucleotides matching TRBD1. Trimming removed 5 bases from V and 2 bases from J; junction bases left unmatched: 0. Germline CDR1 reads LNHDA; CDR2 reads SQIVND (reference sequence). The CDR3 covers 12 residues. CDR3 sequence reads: CASSGTAYEQYF. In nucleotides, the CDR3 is TGTGCCAGTAGTGGGACAGCCTACGAGCAGTACTTC.

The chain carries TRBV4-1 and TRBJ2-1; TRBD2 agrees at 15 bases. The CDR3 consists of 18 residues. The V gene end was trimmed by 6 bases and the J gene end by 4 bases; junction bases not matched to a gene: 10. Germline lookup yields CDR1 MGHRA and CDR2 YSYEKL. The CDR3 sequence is CASRRTSGRADKYNEQFF. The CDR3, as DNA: TGCGCCAGCAGACGGACTAGCGGGAGGGCCGATAAATACAATGAGCAGTTCTTC.

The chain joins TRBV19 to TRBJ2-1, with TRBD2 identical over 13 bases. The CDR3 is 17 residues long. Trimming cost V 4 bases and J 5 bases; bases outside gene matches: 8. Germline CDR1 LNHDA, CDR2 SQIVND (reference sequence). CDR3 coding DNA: TGTGCCAGTAGTAAACAACTAGCGGGAGGGCCGGACAATGAGCAGTTCTTC. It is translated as CASSKQLAGGPDNEQFF. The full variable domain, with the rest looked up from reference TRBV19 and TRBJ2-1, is DGGITQSPKYLFRKEGQNVTLSCEQNLNHDAMYWYRQDPGQGLRLIYYSQIVNDFQKGDIAEGYSVSREKKESFPLTVTSAQKNPTAFYLCASSKQLAGGPDNEQFFGPGTRLTVL.

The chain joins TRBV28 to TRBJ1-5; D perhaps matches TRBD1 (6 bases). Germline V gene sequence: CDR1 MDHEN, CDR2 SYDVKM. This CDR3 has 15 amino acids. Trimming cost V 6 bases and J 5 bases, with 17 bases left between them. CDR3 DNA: TGTGCCAGCAGCTTAGAAACAGGGATCCATCAGCCCCAGCATTTT. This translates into CASSLETGIHQPQHF.

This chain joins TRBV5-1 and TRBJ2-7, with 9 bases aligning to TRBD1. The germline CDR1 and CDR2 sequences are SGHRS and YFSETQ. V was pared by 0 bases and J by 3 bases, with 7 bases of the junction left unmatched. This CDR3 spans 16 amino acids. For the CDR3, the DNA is TGCGCCAGCAGCTTGGCCGGCAACAGGGGGCTCTACGAGCAGTACTTC. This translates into CASSLAGNRGLYEQYF.